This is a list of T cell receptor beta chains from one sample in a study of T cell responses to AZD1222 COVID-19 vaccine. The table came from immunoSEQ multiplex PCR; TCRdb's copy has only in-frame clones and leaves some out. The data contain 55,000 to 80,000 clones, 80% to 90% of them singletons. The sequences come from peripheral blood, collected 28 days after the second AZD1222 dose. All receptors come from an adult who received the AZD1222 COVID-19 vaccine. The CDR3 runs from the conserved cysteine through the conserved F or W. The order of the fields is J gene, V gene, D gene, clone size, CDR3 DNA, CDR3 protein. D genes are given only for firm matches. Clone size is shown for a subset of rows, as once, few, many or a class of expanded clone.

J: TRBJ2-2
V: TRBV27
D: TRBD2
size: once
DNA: TGTGCCAGCAGTTTATTGAGCCTAGCGGACACCGGGGAGCTGTTTTTT
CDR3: CASSLLSLADTGELFF

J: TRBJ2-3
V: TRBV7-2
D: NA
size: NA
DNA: TGTGCCAGCAGCTTTCAGACGGTCTTTGTTGATACGCAGTATTTT
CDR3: CASSFQTVFVDTQYF

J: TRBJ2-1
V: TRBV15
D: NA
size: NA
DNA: TGTGCCACCAGCCCCGGGGGAAACAATGAGCAGTTCTTC
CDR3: CATSPGGNNEQFF

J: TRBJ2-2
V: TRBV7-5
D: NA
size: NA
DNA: TGTGTCAGAAGCTTGGGAGTGTCGCCCAGGGGCACCGGGGAGCTGTTTTTT
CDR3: CVRSLGVSPRGTGELFF

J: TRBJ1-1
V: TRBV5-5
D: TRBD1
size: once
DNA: TGTGCCAGCAGCGTGACAGGGGTTTCGGGTACGACTGAAGCTTTCTTT
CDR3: CASSVTGVSGTTEAFF

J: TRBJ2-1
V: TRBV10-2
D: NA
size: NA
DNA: TGCGCCAGCAAGGCGGGATCCTACAATGAGCAGTTCTTC
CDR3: CASKAGSYNEQFF

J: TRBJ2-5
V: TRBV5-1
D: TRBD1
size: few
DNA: TGCGCCAGTGCTGGGACAGGGAGGCAAGAGACCCAGTACTTC
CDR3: CASAGTGRQETQYF

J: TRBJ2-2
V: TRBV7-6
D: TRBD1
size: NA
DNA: TGTGCCAGCAGCTTAGGACAGGGGTACACCGGGGAGCTGTTTTTT
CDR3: CASSLGQGYTGELFF

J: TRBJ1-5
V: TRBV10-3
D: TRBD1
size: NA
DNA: TGTGCCATCAGTGAGTCCTTACAGGGGGAGGCGCAGCCCCAGCATTTT
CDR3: CAISESLQGEAQPQHF

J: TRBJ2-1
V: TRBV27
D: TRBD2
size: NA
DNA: TGTGCCAGCACCCAAGTTAGGCTAGCGGGGTTGTATCAGATCTTC
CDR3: CASTQVRLAGLYQIF

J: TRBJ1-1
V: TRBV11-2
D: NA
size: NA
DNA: TGTGCCAGCAGCTTAGTTAAGAACACTGAAGCTTTCTTT
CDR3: CASSLVKNTEAFF

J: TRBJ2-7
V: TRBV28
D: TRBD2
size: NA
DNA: TGTGCCAGCAGTTCCCGGACTAGCGGGAGGGCCATCTACGAGCAGTACTTC
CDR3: CASSSRTSGRAIYEQYF

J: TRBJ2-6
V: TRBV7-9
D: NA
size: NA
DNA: TGTGCCAGCAGCTTAGGGGGGCCCGGGGCCAACGTCCTGACTTTC
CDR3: CASSLGGPGANVLTF

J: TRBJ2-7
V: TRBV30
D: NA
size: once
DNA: TGTGCCTGGCGGTCCGCTCGGGCCGAGCAGTACTTC
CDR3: CAWRSARAEQYF

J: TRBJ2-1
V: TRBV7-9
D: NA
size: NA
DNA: TGTGCCAGCAGCGACCTCGGGGGGCGCCCCAATGAGCAGTTCTTC
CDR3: CASSDLGGRPNEQFF

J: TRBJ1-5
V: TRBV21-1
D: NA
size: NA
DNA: TGTGCCAGCAGCAAACGTCAGCCCCAGCATTTT
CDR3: CASSKRQPQHF

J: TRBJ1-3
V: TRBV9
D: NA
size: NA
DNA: TGTGCCAGCAGCGAGCCCAGGGTGGGTGGAAACACCATATATTTT
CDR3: CASSEPRVGGNTIYF

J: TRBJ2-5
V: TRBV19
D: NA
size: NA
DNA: TGTGCCAGTAGTATTGATGGAGCGGGACAACAAGAGACCCAGTACTTC
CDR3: CASSIDGAGQQETQYF

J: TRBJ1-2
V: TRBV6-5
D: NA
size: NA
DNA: TGTGCCAGCAGTTACGCTTCCTCCTATGGCTACACCTTC
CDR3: CASSYASSYGYTF

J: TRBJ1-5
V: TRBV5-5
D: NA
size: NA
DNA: TGTGCCAGCAGCTTGGTTGTGAGCCAGCCCCAGCATTTT
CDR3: CASSLVVSQPQHF

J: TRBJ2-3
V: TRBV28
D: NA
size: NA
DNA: TGTGCCTCGCGGGCGGCCTCCACAGATACGCAGTATTTT
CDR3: CASRAASTDTQYF

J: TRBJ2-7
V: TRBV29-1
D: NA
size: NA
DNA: TGCAGCGTTGAAGATCGGGGACGGGGCCCAGAGCAGTACTTC
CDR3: CSVEDRGRGPEQYF

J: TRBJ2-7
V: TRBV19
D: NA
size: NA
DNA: TGTGCCAGTAGTATCCAGTCGGCGGCTTCCTACGAGCAGTACTTC
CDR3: CASSIQSAASYEQYF

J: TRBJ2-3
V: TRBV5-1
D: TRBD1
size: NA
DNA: TGCGCCAGCAGCTTGATGGTGACAGGGAATTTTGATACGCAGTATTTT
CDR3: CASSLMVTGNFDTQYF

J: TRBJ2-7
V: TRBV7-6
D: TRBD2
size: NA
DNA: TGTGCCAGCAGCTTAGAAGGAGGAGCGGGAGGAGGGCTCTACGAGCAGTACTTC
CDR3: CASSLEGGAGGGLYEQYF

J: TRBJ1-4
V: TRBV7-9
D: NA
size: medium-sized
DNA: TGTGCCAGCAGCTTAACTGAAAGACTGTTTTTT
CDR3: CASSLTERLFF

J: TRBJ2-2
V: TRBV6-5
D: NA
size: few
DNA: TGTGCCAGCAGACGCCCGGGGAACAGAGCCGGGGAGCTGTTTTTT
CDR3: CASRRPGNRAGELFF

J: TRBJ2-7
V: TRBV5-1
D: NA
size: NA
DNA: TGCGCCAGCAGCCGGACGCGCTACGAGCAGTACTTC
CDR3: CASSRTRYEQYF

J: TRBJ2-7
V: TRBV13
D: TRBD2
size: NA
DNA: TGTGCCAGCAGCCCCCCTAGCGGGAGAGGATACGAGCAGTACTTC
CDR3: CASSPPSGRGYEQYF

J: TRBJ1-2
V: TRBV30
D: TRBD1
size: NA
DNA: TGTGCCTCGGGACAGAGCTATGGCTACACCTTC
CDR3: CASGQSYGYTF

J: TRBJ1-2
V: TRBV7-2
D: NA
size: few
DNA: TGTGCCAGCAGCCAGGGGAACTATGGCTACACCTTC
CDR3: CASSQGNYGYTF

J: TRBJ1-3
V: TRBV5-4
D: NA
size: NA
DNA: TGTGCCAGCAGCCCGCAAGCAGGTGGCTCTGGAAACACCATATATTTT
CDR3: CASSPQAGGSGNTIYF

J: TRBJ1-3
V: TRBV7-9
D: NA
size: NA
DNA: TGTGCCAGCAGCTTTCGAAATCTACCCGGAAACACCATATATTTT
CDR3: CASSFRNLPGNTIYF

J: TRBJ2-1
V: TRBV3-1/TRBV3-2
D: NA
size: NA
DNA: TGTGCCAGCAGCCGCCGACATGGCGGGGAGCAGTTCTTC
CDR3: CASSRRHGGEQFF

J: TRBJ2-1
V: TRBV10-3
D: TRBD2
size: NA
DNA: TGTGCCTCAACTAGCGCCTACTACAATGAGCAGTTCTTC
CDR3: CASTSAYYNEQFF

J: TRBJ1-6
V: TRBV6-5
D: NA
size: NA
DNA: TGTGCCATCCGACGGGGGGACAATGCACCCCTCCACTTT
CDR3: CAIRRGDNAPLHF

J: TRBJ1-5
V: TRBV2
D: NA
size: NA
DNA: TGTGCCAGCAGTGAGGTAACTGACAATCAGCCCCAGCATTTT
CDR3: CASSEVTDNQPQHF

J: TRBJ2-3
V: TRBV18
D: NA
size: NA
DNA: TGTGCCAGCTCACCGCGGAGACTAGCAGATACGCAGTATTTT
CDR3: CASSPRRLADTQYF

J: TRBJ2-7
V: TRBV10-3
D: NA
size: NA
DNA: TGTGCCATCAGCCCCCCGGGGTCCCTTTCCTACGAGCAGTACTTC
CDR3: CAISPPGSLSYEQYF

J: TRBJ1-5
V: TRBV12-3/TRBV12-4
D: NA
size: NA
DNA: TGTGCCAGCAGTGCGACAGAATATCAGCCCCAGCATTTT
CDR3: CASSATEYQPQHF

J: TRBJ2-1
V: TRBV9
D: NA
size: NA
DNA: TGTGCCAGCAGCACGCGCCCCGGGAACAATGAGCAGTTCTTC
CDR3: CASSTRPGNNEQFF

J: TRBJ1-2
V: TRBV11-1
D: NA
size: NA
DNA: TGTGCCAGCAGCGGAACGGGGGTTAGCTATGGCTACACCTTC
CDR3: CASSGTGVSYGYTF

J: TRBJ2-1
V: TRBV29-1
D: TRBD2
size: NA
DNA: TGCAGCGTCGAGGGACTAGCGGGGGGAACCTACAATGAGCAGTTCTTC
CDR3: CSVEGLAGGTYNEQFF

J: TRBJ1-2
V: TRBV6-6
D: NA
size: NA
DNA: TGTGCCAGCAGTTACCCGGCAGGGAACTATGGCTACACCTTC
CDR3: CASSYPAGNYGYTF

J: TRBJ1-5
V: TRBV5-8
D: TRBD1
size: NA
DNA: TGTGCCAGCAGCCTAAGGACAGGGAGTAATCAGCCCCAGCATTTT
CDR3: CASSLRTGSNQPQHF

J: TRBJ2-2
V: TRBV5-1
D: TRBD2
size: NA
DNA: TGCGCCAGCAGCTTGGTCGCGGGAGAAACCGGGGAGCTGTTTTTT
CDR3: CASSLVAGETGELFF

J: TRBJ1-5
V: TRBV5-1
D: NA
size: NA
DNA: TGCGCCAGCAGCTTGGACGCCCAACCGAATCAGCCCCAGCATTTT
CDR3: CASSLDAQPNQPQHF

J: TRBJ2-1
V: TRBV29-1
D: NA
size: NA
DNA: TGCAGCGTTGAAAAGAGCGGATACAATGAGCAGTTCTTC
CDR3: CSVEKSGYNEQFF

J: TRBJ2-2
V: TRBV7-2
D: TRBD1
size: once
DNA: TGTGCCAGCAGCCCCGGGACAGGGACGCTGTTTTTT
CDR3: CASSPGTGTLFF